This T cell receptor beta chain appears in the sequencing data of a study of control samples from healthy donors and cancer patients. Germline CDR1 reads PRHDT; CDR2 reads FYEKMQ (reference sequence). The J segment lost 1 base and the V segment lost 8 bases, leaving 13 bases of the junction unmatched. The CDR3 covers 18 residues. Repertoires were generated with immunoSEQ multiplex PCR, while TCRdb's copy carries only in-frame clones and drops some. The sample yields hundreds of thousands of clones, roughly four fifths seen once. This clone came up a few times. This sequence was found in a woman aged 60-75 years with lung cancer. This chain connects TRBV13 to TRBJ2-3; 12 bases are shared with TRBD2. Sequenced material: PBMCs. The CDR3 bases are TGTGCCAGCTTCACGCCATCGACTAGCGGGGGTGGCACAGATACGCAGTATTTT. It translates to CASFTPSTSGGGTDTQYF.